The 25 T cell receptor beta chains below all came from one sample that was sequenced in a study of CD8 T cells in Susac syndrome (dated by TCRdb to between 2018 and 2021). Library preparation employed the immunoSEQ multiplex PCR assay. RNA was extracted using the RNeasy kit, and roughly 0.45 to 1 ug of the RNA was reverse transcribed with random hexamers. TCRdb reran the public reads through fastp at Q25 and MiXCR, keeping productive beta chains. Entries are consolidated by CDR3 protein sequence, retaining the most common genes and DNA. Within this sample are 90,000 to 150,000 distinct CDR3 sequences, with around 93% of them counted one time only. The ten biggest clones cover about 0.12% of the sample. The specimen was CD8+ T cells from PBMCs. The source is a human donor in good health.

V usage is TRBV10-3 and J usage is TRBJ2-7; D not resolved. The CDR3 consists of 11 residues. CDR1 ENHRY and CDR2 SYGVKD come from the germline V gene. Trimming cost V 9 bases and J 3 bases, with 9 bases left between them. Here the CDR3 DNA reads TGTGCCATGGGCACAGACTACGAGCAGTACTTC. It is translated as CAMGTDYEQYF.

This clonotype was observed a few times. The chain links TRBV14 to TRBJ1-2, with D hard to call. V was cut by 2 bases and J by 10 bases, with 14 bases left in between. The CDR3 has 13 residues. Germline CDR1 SGHDN, CDR2 FVKESK. This CDR3 reads CASSQLDLFDYTF. The DNA of the CDR3 is TGTGCCAGCAGCCAACTCGACCTTTTTGACTACACCTTC.

V and J are TRBV29-1 and TRBJ1-2; no clear D gene. Germline CDR1 is SQVTM and CDR2 is ANQGSEA. The CDR3 is made up of 16 amino acids. The V gene lost 1 base and the J gene lost 0 bases, with 15 bases spanning the gap. Here the CDR3 DNA reads TGCAGCGTTGAAGGGGCAGTGACATCCACTAACTATGGCTACACCTTC. This codes for CSVEGAVTSTNYGYTF.

This clonotype was recorded only once. The chain is built from TRBV7-9 and TRBJ1-2, with TRBD1 as a possible D gene (5 bases). This CDR3 has 14 amino acids. Germline CDR1 and CDR2: SEHNR and FQNEAQ (reference sequence). The germline V and J ends were trimmed by 2 bases and 6 bases, with 13 bases remaining between them. The CDR3, as DNA: TGTGCCAGCAGCTTAATTGGCAGGGAGGATGGCTACACCTTC. It encodes CASSLIGREDGYTF.

Of note for this clonotype: At one of its ends the junction is not consistent with the germline gene, which may arise from a read error. The chain has TRBV15 and TRBJ1-6; D is possibly TRBD1 (6 bases). This CDR3 has 13 amino acids. Germline V gives CDR1 LNHNV, CDR2 YYDKDF (reference sequence). CDR3 protein: CAASRGRNSPLHF. The CDR3 nucleotides read TGTGCCGCCAGCAGGGGCCGAAATTCACCCCTCCACTTT.

This chain uses TRBV4-2 with TRBJ2-3, with 7 bases lining up with TRBD2. Germline CDR1 is LGHNA and CDR2 is YNFKEQ. The CDR3 contains 16 residues. The V gene end was trimmed by 0 bases and the J gene end by 5 bases; junction bases not matched to a gene: 8. The CDR3 DNA reads TGTGCCAGCAGCCAAGATGGTGCGGGAGCGATAGATACGCAGTATTTT. Its translation is CASSQDGAGAIDTQYF.

CDR3: CASSQDNFASEANYGYTF. CDR3 coding DNA: TGCGCCAGCAGCCAAGATAACTTCGCCTCTGAAGCTAACTATGGCTACACCTTC. The chain links TRBV4-1 to TRBJ1-2, with D unclear. Germline assignment: CDR1 MGHRA and CDR2 YSYEKL. CDR3 length: 18 residues. Deletions cut 0 bases from V and 0 bases from J, with 17 bases between.

The chain employs TRBV14 and TRBJ1-2; possible D gene TRBD1, 5 bases. Germline CDR1 SGHDN, CDR2 FVKESK. Trimming took off 6 bases at V and 9 bases at J, with 14 bases between the two ends. The CDR3 is made up of 12 amino acids. As DNA, the CDR3 is TGTGCCAGCAGTCCCCAGGGTTCGCGCTACACCTTC. It encodes CASSPQGSRYTF.

The V and J genes are TRBV20-1 and TRBJ1-1; 7 bases map to TRBD1. Germline V gives CDR1 DFQATT, CDR2 SNEGSKA (reference sequence). CDR3 size: 16 residues. The V and J ends lost 0 bases and 0 bases, in that order; junction bases with no gene match: 7. In DNA, the CDR3 is TGCAGTGCTAGAGATCAGGGGGGATGGATGAACACTGAAGCTTTCTTT. Protein: CSARDQGGWMNTEAFF.

This rearrangement joins TRBV6-2 or TRBV6-3 to TRBJ2-5, with 16 bases lining up with TRBD2. The CDR3 extends over 18 amino acids. Germline lookup yields CDR1 MNHEY and CDR2 SVGEGT. The trim removed 4 bases at V and 5 bases at J, leaving 10 bases unmatched. Here the CDR3 DNA reads TGTGCCAGCAGTTGGGCCGGGACTAGCGGGGGGGCCAGGGAGACCCAGTACTTC. Encoded protein: CASSWAGTSGGARETQYF.

This clonotype is a singleton in its sample. This rearrangement joins TRBV7-6 to TRBJ2-1, with D perhaps matching TRBD1 (6 bases). This CDR3 is 14 amino acids long. V was pared by 6 bases and J by 4 bases, with 13 bases between. Germline V lookup: CDR1 SGHVS, CDR2 FNYEAQ. CDR3 coding DNA: TGTGCCAGCAGTTTGGACAGAATTTACAATGAGCAGTTCTTC. The encoded protein is CASSLDRIYNEQFF.

The chain is built from TRBV5-1 and TRBJ2-3; TRBD1 agrees at 8 bases. The germline V gene has CDR1 SGHRS and CDR2 YFSETQ. After removal of 4 bases from V and 0 bases from J, the junction contained 4 bases not matched to a gene. The CDR3 extends over 15 amino acids. The CDR3 sequence is CASSGQGASTDTQYF. CDR3 DNA sequence: TGCGCCAGCAGCGGACAGGGTGCTAGCACAGATACGCAGTATTTT. The entire variable domain, with the rest obtained from reference TRBV5-1 and TRBJ2-3, is as follows: KAGVTQTPRYLIKTRGQQVTLSCSPISGHRSVSWYQQTPGQGLQFLFEYFSETQRNKGNFPGRFSGRQFSNSRSEMNVSTLELGDSALYLCASSGQGASTDTQYFGPGTRLTVL.

This chain joins TRBV2 and TRBJ2-7, with D tentatively TRBD1 (5 bases). CDR3 length: 13 amino acids. Trimming took 2 bases from V and 4 from J, leaving 9 bases between them. The germline gives CDR1 SNHLY, CDR2 FYNNEI. The CDR3 region is CASSEYRSYEQYF. In DNA form, the CDR3 reads TGTGCCAGCAGTGAATACAGGTCGTACGAGCAGTACTTC.

The chain joins TRBV4-3 to TRBJ2-3; D uncertain. The germline gives CDR1 LGHNA, CDR2 YSLEER. The CDR3 runs to 14 residues. V was pared by 4 bases and J by 4 bases, with 12 bases between. In nucleotides, the CDR3 is TGCGCCAGCAGCCTCCTACCGGTTGCAGATACGCAGTATTTT. This encodes CASSLLPVADTQYF.

The chain recombines TRBV5-6 with TRBJ1-5, with 10 bases lining up with TRBD1. V gave up 4 bases and J gave up 6 bases; unmatched junction bases: 13. The length of the CDR3 is 17 residues. Per the germline V gene, CDR1 is SGHDT and CDR2 is YYEEEE. CDR3 DNA sequence: TGTGCCAGCAGCCGCCGACATGGGACAGGGGCAGGTCAGCCCCAGCATTTT. This translates into CASSRRHGTGAGQPQHF.

The chain recombines TRBV3-1 with TRBJ1-2; D is perhaps TRBD1 (6 bases). The V end was cut by 5 bases, the J end by 4 bases, with 14 bases between. This CDR3 has 14 amino acids. Germline V gene data show CDR1 as LGHDT and CDR2 as YNNKEL (reference sequence). CDR3 region: CASSYTGQFYGYTF. The CDR3 DNA reads as TGTGCCAGCAGCTATACCGGACAGTTCTATGGCTACACCTTC.

The chain combines TRBV6-5 with TRBJ1-1; D is perhaps TRBD1 (5 bases). The CDR3 is 12 residues long. The germline CDR1 and CDR2 sequences are MNHEY and SVGAGI. V gave up 4 bases and J gave up 10 bases, with 13 bases separating them. This CDR3 reads CASSFPGTRAFF. CDR3 DNA sequence: TGTGCCAGCAGTTTCCCAGGGACTAGAGCTTTCTTT.

This sequence joins TRBV7-2 and TRBJ2-5; no definite D call. V was trimmed by 1 base and J by 3 bases, leaving 6 bases between them. Germline values: CDR1 SGHTA, CDR2 FQGNSA. The CDR3 extends over 13 amino acids. CDR3 in DNA: TGTGCCAGCAGCTTAGGTACCAAAGAGACCCAGTACTTC. Protein product: CASSLGTKETQYF.

This chain joins TRBV19 and TRBJ2-1, with 8 bases identical to TRBD1. V shed 6 bases, J shed 8 bases, and the junction held 9 bases outside the gene matches. The CDR3 sequence is 14 residues long. Per the germline V gene, CDR1 is LNHDA and CDR2 is SQIVND (reference sequence). The CDR3 DNA sequence: TGTGCCAGTAGGCTCGGACAGGGTAGCCATGAGCAGTTCTTC. Translating it yields CASRLGQGSHEQFF. Together with reference TRBV19 and TRBJ2-1, the CDR3 gives the full variable domain: DGGITQSPKYLFRKEGQNVTLSCEQNLNHDAMYWYRQDPGQGLRLIYYSQIVNDFQKGDIAEGYSVSREKKESFPLTVTSAQKNPTAFYLCASRLGQGSHEQFFGPGTRLTVL.

This clonotype was seen only once. The chain has TRBV7-2 and TRBJ2-7; no clear D gene. CDR3 size: 16 residues. V gave up 3 bases and J gave up 0 bases, with 15 bases separating them. Germline V gene sequence: CDR1 SGHTA, CDR2 FQGNSA. CDR3 region: CASSLAGRAASYEQYF. CDR3 nucleotide sequence: TGTGCCAGCAGCTTGGCCGGCCGCGCAGCCTCCTACGAGCAGTACTTC.

J is TRBJ1-1 and V is TRBV6-2 or TRBV6-3, with D maybe TRBD1 (6 bases). Germline V gives CDR1 MNHEY, CDR2 SVGEGT. The CDR3 is made up of 15 amino acids. Trimming left V 6 bases short and J 0 bases short, with 14 bases between. The CDR3 region is CASSQTGTVNTEAFF. The CDR3 DNA is TGTGCCAGCAGCCAGACAGGTACCGTGAACACTGAAGCTTTCTTT.

The chain employs TRBV5-1 and TRBJ1-5, with 7 bases that match TRBD1. This CDR3 contains 14 residues. Germline V lookup: CDR1 SGHRS, CDR2 YFSETQ. V lost 4 bases, J lost 6 bases, and 7 bases stayed unmatched. CDR3 in DNA: TGCGCCAGCAGCCTTGGACAGGTGGGTCAGCCCCAGCATTTT. It yields the protein CASSLGQVGQPQHF.

This clonotype showed up just once. This rearrangement joins TRBV9 to TRBJ1-1; D not resolved. V dropped 3 bases and J dropped 5 bases, with 8 bases sitting between them. The CDR3 covers 12 residues. The germline V gene encodes CDR1 SGDLS and CDR2 YYNGEE. The CDR3 spells CASSGMGTEAFF. The DNA for the CDR3 is TGTGCCAGCAGCGGTATGGGTACTGAAGCTTTCTTT. Looking up the rest from reference TRBV9 and TRBJ1-1 gives the full variable domain: DSGVTQTPKHLITATGQRVTLRCSPRSGDLSVYWYQQSLDQGLQFLIQYYNGEERAKGNILERFSAQQFPDLHSELNLSSLELGDSALYFCASSGMGTEAFFGQGTRLTVV.

V and J are TRBV18 and TRBJ2-5; 10 bases match TRBD1. With 4 bases clipped from V and 4 bases from J, the junction kept 6 bases outside the gene matches. The V gene's germline CDR1 is KGHSH and CDR2 LQKENI. There are 15 residues in the CDR3. CDR3 region: CASSRETGGLETQYF. As DNA, the CDR3 is TGTGCCAGCTCACGGGAGACAGGGGGCCTAGAGACCCAGTACTTC.

The chain carries TRBV29-1 and TRBJ1-4; D is unresolved. The germline gives CDR1 SQVTM, CDR2 ANQGSEA. Trimming removed 6 bases from V and 5 bases from J, with 13 bases in between. The CDR3 runs 13 residues. CDR3 in amino acids: CSVRIQLNEKLFF. In nucleotides, the CDR3 is TGCAGCGTGCGGATACAGCTAAATGAAAAACTGTTTTTT.